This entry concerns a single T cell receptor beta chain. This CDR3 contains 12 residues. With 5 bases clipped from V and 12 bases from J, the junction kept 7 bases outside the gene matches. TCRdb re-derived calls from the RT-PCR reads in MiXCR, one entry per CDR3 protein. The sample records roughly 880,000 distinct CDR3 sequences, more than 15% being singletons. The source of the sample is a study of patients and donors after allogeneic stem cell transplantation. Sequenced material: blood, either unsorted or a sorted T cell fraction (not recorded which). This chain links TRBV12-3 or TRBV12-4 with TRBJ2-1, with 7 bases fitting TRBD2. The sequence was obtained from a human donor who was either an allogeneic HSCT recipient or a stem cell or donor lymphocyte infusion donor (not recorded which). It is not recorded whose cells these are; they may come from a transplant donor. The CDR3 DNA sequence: TGTGCCAGCAGTCCTCGGGGGGAGGTGCAGTTCTTC. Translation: CASSPRGEVQFF.